What follows are 12 T cell receptor beta chains derived from one specimen sequenced in a study of blood T cell repertoires in COVID-19. Profiled with immunoSEQ multiplex PCR; TCRdb holds only in-frame clones, not every one. The table has some 400,000 clones, 90% seen once; the top ten hold 6.5%. Sequencing was performed on peripheral blood. These receptors originate from a man younger than 35 with active or convalescent COVID-19.

In its sample, this clone was seen once. CDR3 coding DNA: TGTGCCAGCAGCTTAGCCGGACAGGGGCCGGACGACTATGGCTACACCTTC. It is translated as CASSLAGQGPDDYGYTF. The genes are TRBV7-9 and TRBJ1-2, with 9 nucleotides matching TRBD1. After removal of 0 bases from V and 3 bases from J, the junction contained 8 bases not matched to a gene. The germline gives CDR1 SEHNR, CDR2 FQNEAQ (reference sequence). This CDR3 has 17 amino acids.

This sequence joins TRBV10-3 and TRBJ2-5; D remains unclear. The V gene's germline CDR1 is ENHRY and CDR2 SYGVKD. This CDR3 has 13 amino acids. V lost 6 bases, J lost 2 bases, and 10 bases lay in between. The CDR3 region has the DNA TGTGCCATCAGGGATGACGGGCAAGAGACCCAGTACTTC. This translates into CAIRDDGQETQYF.

In the case of this clone: This sample also contains other DNA sequences that code for the same CDR3. The V gene is TRBV5-1, the J gene TRBJ2-1; TRBD1 matches 9 bases. The germline CDR1 and CDR2 sequences are SGHRS and YFSETQ. V lost 4 bases and J lost 4; bases outside the gene matches: 6. This CDR3 has 15 residues. The DNA for the CDR3 is TGCGCCAGCAGCAGACCGGGACAGGGATACAATGAGCAGTTCTTC. Translation: CASSRPGQGYNEQFF.

The V and J genes are TRBV15 and TRBJ2-7; 8 bases map to TRBD1. V was pared by 1 base and J by 3 bases, with 14 bases of the junction left unmatched. The germline gives CDR1 LNHNV, CDR2 YYDKDF (reference sequence). The CDR3 has 18 amino acids. CDR3: CATSRVGSWGQENYEQYF. Written as DNA, the CDR3 is TGTGCCACCAGCAGAGTAGGTTCTTGGGGACAGGAGAACTACGAGCAGTACTTC.

This clone was counted once. V gene TRBV6-1 combines with J gene TRBJ2-7; 8 nucleotides align to TRBD1. Trimming cost V 2 bases and J 2 bases; bases outside gene matches: 5. Germline values: CDR1 MNHNS, CDR2 SASEGT. CDR3 length equals 15 residues. This CDR3 is CASSEPGQATYEQYF. The CDR3 region has the DNA TGTGCCAGCAGTGAACCGGGACAGGCCACCTACGAGCAGTACTTC.

The V and J genes are TRBV6-5 and TRBJ2-1, with 8 bases lining up with TRBD1. V lost 11 bases to trimming and J lost 8 bases; unmatched junction nucleotides: 8. Germline CDR1 and CDR2: MNHEY and SVGAGI. This CDR3 has 12 residues. CDR3 loop: CAGRTGKDEQFF. The CDR3, as DNA: TGTGCCGGAAGGACAGGGAAAGATGAGCAGTTCTTC.

The chain is built from TRBV6-5 and TRBJ2-1, with 8 bases that match TRBD1. Germline V gene data show CDR1 as MNHEY and CDR2 as SVGAGI. This CDR3 region has 15 residues. V gave up 6 bases and J gave up 4 bases; unmatched junction bases: 8. This CDR3 reads CASRTDRGQYNEQFF. CDR3 in DNA: TGTGCCAGCAGGACAGACAGGGGACAGTACAATGAGCAGTTCTTC.

This clone was counted a single time. The gene calls are TRBV10-3 and TRBJ1-1; TRBD1 matches 9 bases. J lost 4 bases, V lost 6 bases, and 6 bases had no gene match. Germline CDR1 is ENHRY and CDR2 is SYGVKD. CDR3 length: 14 residues. CDR3 residues: CAIRDQDRGTEAFF. The DNA of the CDR3 is TGTGCCATCAGAGACCAGGACAGGGGCACTGAAGCTTTCTTT.

The CDR3 is CASSLGLATQTTDTQYF. The CDR3 DNA follows: TGCGCCAGCAGCTTGGGACTAGCGACCCAAACGACAGATACGCAGTATTTT. The V call is TRBV5-1, the J call TRBJ2-3; TRBD2 matches at 8 bases. With 0 bases clipped from V and 3 bases from J, the junction kept 9 bases outside the gene matches. The CDR3 extends over 17 amino acids. CDR1 is SGHRS, CDR2 YFSETQ, per germline.

CDR3 sequence reads: CASSWRQETYEQYF. CDR3 nucleotides: TGTGCCAGCAGTTGGAGACAGGAAACCTACGAGCAGTACTTC. The chain combines TRBV27 with TRBJ2-7; D may be TRBD1 (6 bases). Germline CDR1 is MNHEY and CDR2 is SMNVEV (reference sequence). V lost 4 bases to trimming and J lost 2 bases, with 12 bases between them. This CDR3 has 14 amino acids.

The rearrangement uses TRBV28 and TRBJ2-7; TRBD2 matches at 8 bases. CDR3 length equals 15 residues. The J segment lost 2 bases and the V segment lost 7 bases, leaving 10 bases of the junction unmatched. The germline CDR1 and CDR2 sequences are MDHEN and SYDVKM. CDR3 DNA sequence: TGTGCCAGCACCACAGCGGGAGCGAAAGCCTACGAGCAGTACTTC. Translated, it gives CASTTAGAKAYEQYF.

The rearrangement joins TRBV10-3 to TRBJ1-5; the D gene is possibly TRBD1 (5 bases). This CDR3 is built from 14 residues. Trimming removed 10 bases from V and 7 bases from J, with 20 bases in between. Germline lookup yields CDR1 ENHRY and CDR2 SYGVKD. CDR3 residues: CATRNVGGEQPQHF. CDR3 nucleotide sequence: TGTGCCACCAGAAATGTGGGAGGGGAGCAGCCCCAGCATTTT.